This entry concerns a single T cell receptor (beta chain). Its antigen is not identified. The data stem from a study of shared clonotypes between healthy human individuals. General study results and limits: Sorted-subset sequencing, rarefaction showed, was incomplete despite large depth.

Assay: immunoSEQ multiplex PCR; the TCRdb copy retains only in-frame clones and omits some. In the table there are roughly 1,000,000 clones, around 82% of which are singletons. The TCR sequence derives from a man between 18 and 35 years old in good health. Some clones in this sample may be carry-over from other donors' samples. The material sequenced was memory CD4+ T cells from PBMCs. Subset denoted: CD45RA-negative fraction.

The chain's CDR3 is CASSYRVPTF. The CDR3, as DNA: TGTGCCAGCAGCTACAGGGTTCCGACCTTC. The V and J genes are TRBV2 and TRBJ1-2; a weak D match, TRBD1 (6 bases). V lost 6 bases and J lost 14, with 13 bases in between. Germline lookup yields CDR1 SNHLY and CDR2 FYNNEI. The CDR3 has 10 residues.